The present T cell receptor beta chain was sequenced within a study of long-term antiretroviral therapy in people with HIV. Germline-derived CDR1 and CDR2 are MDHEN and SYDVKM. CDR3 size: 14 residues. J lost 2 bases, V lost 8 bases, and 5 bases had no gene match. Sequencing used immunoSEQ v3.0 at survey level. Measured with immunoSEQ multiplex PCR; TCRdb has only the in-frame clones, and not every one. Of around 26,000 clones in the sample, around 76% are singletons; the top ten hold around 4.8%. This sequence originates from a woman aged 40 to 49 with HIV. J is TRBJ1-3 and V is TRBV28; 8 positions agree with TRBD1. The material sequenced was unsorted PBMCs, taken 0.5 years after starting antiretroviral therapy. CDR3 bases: TGTGCCAGCTCAAAACAGGGGGCTGGAAACACCATATATTTT. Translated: CASSKQGAGNTIYF. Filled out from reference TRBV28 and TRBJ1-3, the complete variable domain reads DVKVTQSSRYLVKRTGEKVFLECVQDMDHENMFWYRQDPGLGLRLIYFSYDVKMKEKGDIPEGYSVSREKKERFSLILESASTNQTSMYLCASSKQGAGNTIYFGEGSWLTVV.